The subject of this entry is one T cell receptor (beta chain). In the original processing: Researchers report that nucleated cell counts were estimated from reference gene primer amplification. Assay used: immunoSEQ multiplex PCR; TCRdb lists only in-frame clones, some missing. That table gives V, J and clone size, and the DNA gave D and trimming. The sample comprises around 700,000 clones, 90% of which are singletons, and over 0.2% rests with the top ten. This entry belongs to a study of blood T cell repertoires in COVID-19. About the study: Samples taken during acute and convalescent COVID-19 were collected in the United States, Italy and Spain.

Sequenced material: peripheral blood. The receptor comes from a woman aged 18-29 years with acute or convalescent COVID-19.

The chain's CDR3 is CASSSNPGQRRTDTGELFF. In DNA form, the CDR3 reads TGTGCCAGCAGCTCAAACCCGGGACAGCGAAGGACGGACACCGGGGAGCTGTTTTTT. The V gene is TRBV7-9, the J gene TRBJ2-2, with 7 bases identical to TRBD1. Per germline, CDR1 SEHNR and CDR2 FQNEAQ (reference sequence). With 4 bases clipped from V and 3 bases from J, the junction kept 17 bases outside the gene matches. The CDR3 spans 19 residues.